These T cell receptor beta chains were read from a single sample in a study of T cell responses to AZD1222 COVID-19 vaccine. Assay used: immunoSEQ multiplex PCR; TCRdb lists only in-frame clones, some missing. The sample consists of 110,000 or so clones, 87% of them appearing once. Sequenced material: peripheral blood, taken on day 0 of AZD1222 vaccination. Receptors were obtained from an adult in good health. The CDR3 runs from the conserved cysteine through the conserved F or W. The order of the fields is CDR3 length, clone size, D gene, V gene, J gene, CDR3 DNA, CDR3 protein. D genes are given only for firm matches. Clone size is shown for a subset of rows, as once, few, many or a class of expanded clone.

>13|NA|TRBD1|TRBV12-3/TRBV12-4|TRBJ2-5
TGTGCCAGCAGCACAGGGGCGGGAGAGACCCAGTACTTC
CASSTGAGETQYF
>15|NA|NA|TRBV28|TRBJ2-7
TGTGCCAGCAGTGCCACAGGGTGGGCGAGCAACGAGCAGTACTTC
CASSATGWASNEQYF
>17|NA|TRBD2|TRBV4-3|TRBJ2-3
TGCGCCAGCAGCCAAAAGATACTAGCGGGGGGGCCGGATACGCAGTATTTT
CASSQKILAGGPDTQYF
>13|NA|NA|TRBV28|TRBJ1-1
TGTGCCATCGGGGTGACCCTGGGAACTGAAGCTTTCTTT
CAIGVTLGTEAFF
>15|NA|NA|TRBV19|TRBJ1-2
TGTGCCAGTAGCCCTGATTCAGGCAGAAGCTATGGCTACACCTTC
CASSPDSGRSYGYTF
>14|once|TRBD1|TRBV6-5|TRBJ1-5
TGTGCCAGCAGTCCGACAGGGGGCAATCAGCCCCAGCATTTT
CASSPTGGNQPQHF
>14|NA|TRBD2|TRBV6-5|TRBJ2-1
TGTGCCAGCAGGAGACTAGCGGGGGTCAATGAGCAGTTCTTC
CASRRLAGVNEQFF
>15|NA|TRBD2|TRBV5-1|TRBJ2-3
TGCGCCAGCAGCTTGGGGTGGACTAGCGAAGATACGCAGTATTTT
CASSLGWTSEDTQYF
>13|NA|NA|TRBV20-1|TRBJ2-1
TGCAGTGCTAGTCGGGAGAACTACAATGAGCAGTTCTTC
CSASRENYNEQFF
>16|NA|TRBD1|TRBV28|TRBJ1-6
TGTGCCAGCAGTTGGACAGGGAGCTCCTATAATTCACCCCTCCACTTT
CASSWTGSSYNSPLHF
>15|few|NA|TRBV4-3|TRBJ1-2
TGCGCCAGCAGCCAAGATCTCAACAGGTTGAGTGGCTACACCTTC
CASSQDLNRLSGYTF
>13|once|TRBD1|TRBV5-1|TRBJ1-1
TGCGCCAGCAGGACAGGGCAGAACACTGAAGCTTTCTTT
CASRTGQNTEAFF
>13|NA|NA|TRBV10-1|TRBJ2-5
TGCGCCAGCAGTGAGTCTACGGGGGAGACCCAGTACTTC
CASSESTGETQYF
>12|NA|NA|TRBV28|TRBJ2-7
TGTGCCAGCAGTCACCGGCCCTACGAGCAGTACTTC
CASSHRPYEQYF
>11|NA|NA|TRBV12-3/TRBV12-4|TRBJ1-1
TGTGCCAGCAGTTTAGGGACTGAAGCTTTCTTT
CASSLGTEAFF
>16|NA|NA|TRBV6-6|TRBJ2-7
TGTGCCAGCAGTTACTCATTGGCGGCACACTCCTACGAGCAGTACTTC
CASSYSLAAHSYEQYF
>17|NA|NA|TRBV10-3|TRBJ2-2
TGTGCCATCAGAAAAACTACCACAGGCGGGGACACCGGGGAGCTGTTTTTT
CAIRKTTTGGDTGELFF
>16|NA|TRBD1|TRBV7-2|TRBJ2-5
TGTGCCAGCAGCCAAGCCCTGCCCCCAGGGGGAGAGACCCAGTACTTC
CASSQALPPGGETQYF
>15|few|NA|TRBV6-2/TRBV6-3|TRBJ2-7
TGTGCCAGCAGTTACGAGGGGGGGCTGGCTTACGAGCAGTACTTC
CASSYEGGLAYEQYF
>11|once|NA|TRBV12-3/TRBV12-4|TRBJ1-2
TGTGCCACCAGACAGGACTATGGCTACACCTTC
CATRQDYGYTF
>18|medium-sized|NA|TRBV15|TRBJ1-1
TGTGCCACCAGCAGAGACGTTAAATCAGGGAAGGTGAACACTGAAGCTTTCTTT
CATSRDVKSGKVNTEAFF
>16|NA|TRBD2|TRBV7-6|TRBJ2-7
TGTGCCAGCAGCTTAACTAGCGGTTCAAGCCAAAACGAGCAGTACTTC
CASSLTSGSSQNEQYF
>13|NA|NA|TRBV7-2|TRBJ1-5
TGTGCCAGCAGCTTACGGGGCAATCAGCCCCAGCATTTT
CASSLRGNQPQHF
>15|NA|NA|TRBV19|TRBJ2-2
TGTGCCAGTAGTCCGTGGAGGGCGAACACCGGGGAGCTGTTTTTT
CASSPWRANTGELFF
>15|NA|NA|TRBV19|TRBJ2-1
NA
CASSILAERWSEQFF
>14|NA|TRBD1|TRBV3-1/TRBV3-2|TRBJ1-6
TGTGCCAGCAGCGAGGGACAGGGTAATTCACCCCTCCACTTT
CASSEGQGNSPLHF
>14|NA|NA|TRBV11-3|TRBJ2-7
TGTGCCAGCAGCAAGGGGGGGAGCTCCTACGAGCAGTACTTC
CASSKGGSSYEQYF
>13|once|NA|TRBV5-4|TRBJ2-1
TGTGCCAGCAGCTACGATTTAGCTGGTGAGCAGTTCTTC
CASSYDLAGEQFF
>15|few|NA|TRBV4-3|TRBJ1-1
TGCGCCAGCAGCCAAGGAGGGCCGGAGGGCACTGAAGCTTTCTTT
CASSQGGPEGTEAFF
>13|NA|NA|TRBV19|TRBJ1-2
TGTGCCAGTAGTATTAAGGGGGGCCGAGGCTACACCTTC
CASSIKGGRGYTF
>16|NA|NA|TRBV7-2|TRBJ1-6
TGTGCCAGCAGCTTAGAAAGGGGCTCCTATAATTCACCCCTCCACTTT
CASSLERGSYNSPLHF
>15|NA|NA|TRBV7-2|TRBJ2-6
TGTGCCAGCAGCCCCTATGAGGCTGGGGCCAACGTCCTGACTTTC
CASSPYEAGANVLTF
>12|NA|NA|TRBV12-3/TRBV12-4|TRBJ1-2
TGTGCCAGCAGTTCCATAGTAGGCGGCTACACCTTC
CASSSIVGGYTF
>16|few|NA|TRBV14|TRBJ2-7
TGTGCCAGCAGCCCAATCGCGAGGGAAGATCGAGACGAGCAGTACTTC
CASSPIAREDRDEQYF
>15|NA|NA|TRBV18|TRBJ1-1
TGTGCCAGCTCACCGGACCTAACCTCGAACACTGAAGCTTTCTTT
CASSPDLTSNTEAFF